This T cell receptor (beta chain) was sequenced for a study of cytomegalovirus exposure and HLA in healthy donors. Whole-study results and caveats: A later analysis showed TCR association rates differing by HLA locus, peaking at DRB1 and lowest at HLA-C. Trimming of TCR beta V- and J-genes showed a link, identified in a later analysis, to a missense DCLRE1C variant. About 180 TCR beta chains were listed as cytomegalovirus-associated.

Note on this clone: Antigen unknown.

There are 16 residues in the CDR3. Germline assignment: CDR1 MDHEN and CDR2 SYDVKM. Trimming left V 8 bases short and J 4 bases short, with 18 bases between. Use of 60 Vbeta and 13 Jbeta primers characterized the PCR. The protocol was immunoSEQ multiplex PCR, while the TCRdb copy is restricted to in-frame clones and leaves out a portion. The sample has about 110,000 clones, 79% seen once. The V gene is TRBV28, the J gene TRBJ2-6; D is uncertain. The receptor's source is a woman aged 18-29 years in good health and CMV-seropositive. The sequenced sample was PBMCs. The CDR3 DNA reads TGTGCCAGCTTAAACTACAACTCCCGGGGGGCCAACGTCCTGACTTTC. It yields the protein CASLNYNSRGANVLTF.